This is a list of T cell receptor beta chains from one sample in a study of T cells expressing NK-cell markers. From its re-call of the 5' RACE reads, TCRdb lists each CDR3 protein once, without DNA. This repertoire includes some 190,000 distinct CDR3 sequences. Sequences were obtained from blood T cells: a sorted CD56 or NKG2C T cell subset, CD4+ or CD8+ T cells, or bulk PBMC T cells (not recorded which). The receptor source for this set is a man between 18 and 69 years old in good health. Each CDR3 is given with its conserved first and last residue. Each record gives: J gene, V gene, CDR3 protein.

j_gene: TRBJ2-7; v_gene: TRBV27; CDR3aa: CASSLTRAGICEQYF
j_gene: TRBJ1-2; v_gene: TRBV20-1; CDR3aa: CSARDRTGHNYGYTF
j_gene: TRBJ2-7; v_gene: TRBV7-9; CDR3aa: CASSTPGLTPYEQYF
j_gene: TRBJ1-5; v_gene: TRBV6-5; CDR3aa: CASSSDSAGQPQHF
j_gene: TRBJ2-1; v_gene: TRBV6-5; CDR3aa: CASSSTTGGRDEQFF
j_gene: TRBJ1-1; v_gene: TRBV13; CDR3aa: CASSLRQVLVTEAFF
j_gene: TRBJ2-3; v_gene: TRBV5-6; CDR3aa: CASRQRVIAPDTQYF
j_gene: TRBJ2-2; v_gene: TRBV10-3; CDR3aa: CATAGSGELFF
j_gene: TRBJ2-2; v_gene: TRBV3-1; CDR3aa: CASSQGTGTINTGELFF
j_gene: TRBJ2-3; v_gene: TRBV6-4; CDR3aa: CASSAGYTDTQYF
j_gene: TRBJ2-7; v_gene: TRBV29-1; CDR3aa: CSVEVGDRLFGEQYF
j_gene: TRBJ2-3; v_gene: TRBV7-7; CDR3aa: CASSQTSGETDTQYF
j_gene: TRBJ1-3; v_gene: TRBV27; CDR3aa: CASSPLLSNTIYF
j_gene: TRBJ2-7; v_gene: TRBV7-9; CDR3aa: CASSLGTGTAYEQYF
j_gene: TRBJ1-2; v_gene: TRBV29-1; CDR3aa: CSVEVRTRGGYTF
j_gene: TRBJ2-3; v_gene: TRBV10-2; CDR3aa: CASSESSSGGTDTQYF
j_gene: TRBJ1-5; v_gene: TRBV6-1; CDR3aa: CASSPGFHQPQHF
j_gene: TRBJ2-1; v_gene: TRBV2; CDR3aa: CASSGRGGSYNEQFF
j_gene: TRBJ1-1; v_gene: TRBV7-2; CDR3aa: CASSSKSGTEAFF
j_gene: TRBJ2-5; v_gene: TRBV6-1; CDR3aa: CASSGSDRGFGETQYF
j_gene: TRBJ1-1; v_gene: TRBV6-4; CDR3aa: CATWARRVSAFDTEAFF
j_gene: TRBJ1-2; v_gene: TRBV5-6; CDR3aa: CASSLGLGTGDGYTF
j_gene: TRBJ2-5; v_gene: TRBV12-3/TRBV12-4; CDR3aa: CASSAGQGRMETQYF
j_gene: TRBJ2-5; v_gene: TRBV12-3/TRBV12-4; CDR3aa: CASSLGGSYQETQYF
j_gene: TRBJ1-2; v_gene: TRBV2; CDR3aa: CASSVTGKNYGYTF
j_gene: TRBJ2-7; v_gene: TRBV29-1; CDR3aa: CSVVGSSHLSYEQYF
j_gene: TRBJ2-1; v_gene: TRBV9; CDR3aa: CASSSTTSGAYNEQFF
j_gene: TRBJ1-1; v_gene: TRBV5-4; CDR3aa: CASSDLVLENTEAFF
j_gene: TRBJ1-1; v_gene: TRBV4-2; CDR3aa: CASSPWGVLKENTEAFF
j_gene: TRBJ1-5; v_gene: TRBV27; CDR3aa: CASRYRGVSNQPQHF
j_gene: TRBJ2-5; v_gene: TRBV20-1; CDR3aa: CSARGTSGQETQYF
j_gene: TRBJ1-1; v_gene: TRBV19; CDR3aa: CASSGAANTEAFF
j_gene: TRBJ1-1; v_gene: TRBV24-1; CDR3aa: CATSDNTEAFF
j_gene: TRBJ2-7; v_gene: TRBV15; CDR3aa: CATRGGVPNEQYF
j_gene: TRBJ1-1; v_gene: TRBV4-2; CDR3aa: CASSQGVEGNAGAFF
j_gene: TRBJ2-2; v_gene: TRBV5-6; CDR3aa: CASSPVGQLEHTGELFF
j_gene: TRBJ2-3; v_gene: TRBV6-5; CDR3aa: CASSYTGLAGEFNTDTQYF
j_gene: TRBJ2-3; v_gene: TRBV15; CDR3aa: CATSRAGPQRGGTDTQYF
j_gene: TRBJ2-7; v_gene: TRBV28; CDR3aa: CASTETVSYEQYF
j_gene: TRBJ1-3; v_gene: TRBV30; CDR3aa: CAWALGSGNTIYF
j_gene: TRBJ1-5; v_gene: TRBV19; CDR3aa: CASTGTYNQPQHF
j_gene: TRBJ2-1; v_gene: TRBV13; CDR3aa: CASSPTGTAYNEQFF
j_gene: TRBJ1-4; v_gene: TRBV29-1; CDR3aa: CSVPGQATNEKLFF
j_gene: TRBJ1-5; v_gene: TRBV2; CDR3aa: CASSEDRKREPQHF
j_gene: TRBJ2-2; v_gene: TRBV24-1; CDR3aa: CATSDTGLYGELFF
j_gene: TRBJ1-2; v_gene: TRBV14; CDR3aa: CASSQDHPEYGYTF
j_gene: TRBJ1-4; v_gene: TRBV6-1; CDR3aa: CASMGRTATNEKLFF
j_gene: TRBJ2-7; v_gene: TRBV13; CDR3aa: CASSHRAGVYEQYF
j_gene: TRBJ1-4; v_gene: TRBV9; CDR3aa: CASSVGAPNEKLFF
j_gene: TRBJ2-3; v_gene: TRBV6-5; CDR3aa: CASSYTYSGGTDTQYF
j_gene: TRBJ1-4; v_gene: TRBV6-5; CDR3aa: CASSYLPGAINEKLFF
j_gene: TRBJ2-1; v_gene: TRBV27; CDR3aa: CASSLGVEYNEQFF
j_gene: TRBJ2-7; v_gene: TRBV21-1; CDR3aa: CASCRSTYEQYF
j_gene: TRBJ2-5; v_gene: TRBV14; CDR3aa: CASSTGLETQYF
j_gene: TRBJ2-5; v_gene: TRBV4-2; CDR3aa: CASSQELEETQYF
j_gene: TRBJ1-6; v_gene: TRBV30; CDR3aa: CAWTVMGGSPLHF
j_gene: TRBJ2-5; v_gene: TRBV20-1; CDR3aa: CSARSFTGQETQYF
j_gene: TRBJ1-4; v_gene: TRBV7-9; CDR3aa: CASSQTGTSSEKLFF
j_gene: TRBJ1-2; v_gene: TRBV12-3/TRBV12-4; CDR3aa: CASSLRTIAADGGYTF